This is a list of T cell receptor beta chains from one sample in a study of cytomegalovirus exposure and HLA in healthy donors. TCRdb's table, derived via immunoSEQ multiplex PCR, lists solely in-frame clones and lacks some. This sample has under 200,000 clones, with 80% to 90% found just once. Sequenced: PBMCs. These TCRs come from a young man in good health and CMV-seropositive. CDR3s include the opening cysteine and the closing phenylalanine or tryptophan. Fields, in order: V gene, clone size, J gene, D gene, CDR3 protein, CDR3 DNA. A D gene is named only where the DNA matches it firmly. Part of the rows lack a size; the others show once, few, many or a class for expanded clones.

>TRBV7-9|.|TRBJ2-1|TRBD2
CSSSFRGRGGAEQFF
TGTTCCAGCAGCTTCCGAGGGCGGGGGGGCGCTGAGCAGTTCTTC
>TRBV5-1|.|TRBJ1-1|.
CASSLGYGNTEAFF
TGCGCCAGCAGCTTGGGGTACGGGAACACTGAAGCTTTCTTT
>TRBV7-2|.|TRBJ1-1|.
CASSPIFGEAFF
TGTGCCAGCAGCCCAATATTCGGTGAAGCTTTCTTT
>TRBV7-6|.|TRBJ2-7|.
CASSPRQGLFYEQYF
TGTGCCAGCAGCCCCCGACAGGGACTTTTCTACGAGCAGTACTTC
>TRBV7-6|.|TRBJ2-3|TRBD2
CASSLAPSGVSGDTQYF
TGTGCCAGCAGCTTAGCCCCTAGCGGGGTCTCGGGAGATACGCAGTATTTT
>TRBV4-2|.|TRBJ2-2|.
CASSPPPQADGGELFF
TGTGCCAGCAGCCCACCCCCCCAGGCCGATGGGGGGGAGCTGTTTTTT
>TRBV19|.|TRBJ1-1|TRBD1
CASSLRGEMNTEAFF
TGTGCCAGTAGCCTCAGGGGGGAGATGAACACTGAAGCTTTCTTT
>TRBV30|.|TRBJ1-6|.
CAWSWLQGTNSPLHF
TGTGCCTGGAGTTGGCTACAGGGAACTAATTCACCCCTCCACTTT
>TRBV4-1|many|TRBJ1-3|.
CASSQVGAGGNTIYF
TGCGCCAGCAGCCAAGTAGGGGCAGGTGGAAACACCATATATTTT
>TRBV19|once|TRBJ2-7|.
CASSIVGTYEQYF
TGTGCCAGTAGTATAGTCGGGACCTACGAGCAGTACTTC
>TRBV6-1|.|TRBJ2-7|.
CASSHSSSYEQYF
TGTGCCAGCAGCCACTCGAGCTCCTACGAGCAGTACTTC
>TRBV7-9|.|TRBJ2-3|TRBD1
CASSLTGGIATDTQYF
TGTGCCAGCAGCTTGACAGGGGGCATCGCCACAGATACGCAGTATTTT
>TRBV7-8|few|TRBJ1-1|TRBD1
CASSTGGQGGEAFF
TGTGCCAGCAGCACGGGAGGACAGGGTGGAGAAGCTTTCTTT
>TRBV5-1|.|TRBJ1-5|TRBD1
CASSPSPTGGNQPQHF
TGCGCCAGCAGCCCCTCCCCGACAGGGGGCAATCAGCCCCAGCATTTT
>TRBV5-1|.|TRBJ1-4|.
CASSPQLGSEKLFF
TGCGCCAGCAGCCCTCAACTTGGGAGCGAAAAACTGTTTTTT
>TRBV11-2|.|TRBJ1-1|.
CASSFWGMGTEAFF
TGTGCCAGCAGCTTTTGGGGCATGGGCACTGAAGCTTTCTTT
>TRBV27|.|TRBJ1-5|TRBD1
CASSPNRGLYSNQPQHF
TGTGCCAGCAGTCCCAACAGGGGACTTTATAGCAATCAGCCCCAGCATTTT
>TRBV30|once|TRBJ2-7|TRBD2
CAWSPKERGGLGEQYF
TGTGCCTGGAGTCCCAAGGAGCGGGGGGGCCTGGGGGAGCAGTACTTC
>TRBV7-2|.|TRBJ2-7|.
CASSLREGVGYEQYF
TGTGCCAGCAGTCTAAGAGAGGGAGTCGGGTACGAGCAGTACTTC
>TRBV30|.|TRBJ1-4|.
CAWSPLQRVTNEKLFF
TGTGCCTGGAGTCCCCTACAGAGGGTAACTAATGAAAAACTGTTTTTT